The 11 T cell receptor beta chains reported below all come from one sample, sequenced in a study of T-cell reconstitution after alpha-beta-depleted transplantation in children. During its preparation, the TCRbeta library received unique molecular identifiers. Each CDR3 protein is one row after TCRdb ran MiXCR on the PCR reads. The sample includes hundreds of thousands of distinct CDR3 sequences, over 20% of them seen just once. Sequencing was performed on PBMCs, taken before TCRalphabeta/CD19-depleted stem cell transplant. These receptors all come from a girl under 10 years old with Fanconi anemia, due to receive a stem cell transplant.

This chain joins TRBV20-1 and TRBJ2-7; perhaps TRBD2 as D (6 bases). V lost 4 bases, J lost 9 bases, and 25 bases lay in between. The germline V gene has CDR1 DFQATT and CDR2 SNEGSKA (reference sequence). The CDR3 consists of 15 residues. The CDR3 sequence: CSAIAPMEGPTGQYF. The CDR3 DNA reads TGCAGTGCTATCGCACCCATGGAGGGACCGACCGGGCAGTACTTC.

This clonotype was counted at least ten times. The CDR3 nucleotides read TGCAGTGTTTTACAGGGCCCCCACTGGGACGAGCAGTACTTC. Protein sequence: CSVLQGPHWDEQYF. V and J are TRBV20-1 and TRBJ2-7; D may be TRBD1 (6 bases). V lost 7 bases, J lost 5 bases, and 21 bases lay in between. The germline gives CDR1 DFQATT, CDR2 SNEGSKA (reference sequence). This CDR3 contains 14 residues.

This clonotype was observed many times. This chain links TRBV20-1 with TRBJ2-2; 10 bases map to TRBD2. CDR3 length: 14 residues. V was pared by 2 bases and J by 4 bases, with 1 base of the junction left unmatched. Germline V gene data show CDR1 as DFQATT and CDR2 as SNEGSKA (reference sequence). The CDR3 spells CSARIAGGTGELFF. In DNA form, the CDR3 reads TGCAGTGCTAGAATAGCGGGAGGCACCGGGGAGCTGTTTTTT.

This chain connects TRBV20-1 to TRBJ2-1, with D maybe TRBD2 (7 bases). The germline V gene encodes CDR1 DFQATT and CDR2 SNEGSKA (reference sequence). This CDR3 is 15 amino acids long. The ends were cut back, 2 bases at V and 8 bases at J, with 19 bases in the middle. In DNA, the CDR3 is TGCAGTGCTAGAACCTATGGGGGGGCCGTGGATGAGCAGTTCTTC. Amino acids: CSARTYGGAVDEQFF.

In this sample, this clonotype turned up many times. The chain employs TRBV25-1 and TRBJ1-3; no reliable D call. Trimming shortened V by 4 bases and J by 0 bases, and 10 bases separated the two germline ends. The CDR3 runs 15 residues. Germline V CDR1 and CDR2: MGHDK, SYGVNS. The CDR3 sequence: CASSGKRSSGNTIYF. CDR3 DNA sequence: TGTGCCAGCAGTGGAAAGAGAAGCTCTGGAAACACCATATATTTT. Filled out from reference TRBV25-1 and TRBJ1-3, the complete variable domain reads EADIYQTPRYLVIGTGKKITLECSQTMGHDKMYWYQQDPGMELHLIHYSYGVNSTEKGDLSSESTVSRIRTEHFPLTLESARPSHTSQYLCASSGKRSSGNTIYFGEGSWLTVV.

This clonotype has more than one count but fewer than ten. The chain joins TRBV6-5 to TRBJ2-1; TRBD1 or TRBD2 may be the D gene (5 bases each). With 2 bases removed from V and 4 bases from J, the gap between germline ends came to 9 bases. The germline V gene has CDR1 MNHEY and CDR2 SVGAGI. CDR3 size: 14 residues. Written as DNA, the CDR3 is TGTGCCAGCAGTTACCGGGGCGGTTACAATGAGCAGTTCTTC. Its protein product is CASSYRGGYNEQFF.

The chain recombines TRBV20-1 with TRBJ2-7, with D hard to call. Germline values: CDR1 DFQATT, CDR2 SNEGSKA (reference sequence). CDR3 length: 13 amino acids. Trimming took 2 bases from V and 1 from J, leaving 9 bases between them. The CDR3 reads CSARPDWSYEQYF. For the CDR3, the DNA is TGCAGTGCTAGACCTGACTGGTCCTACGAGCAGTACTTC.

The rearrangement joins TRBV7-4 to TRBJ2-2, with D unclear. The CDR3 is made up of 16 amino acids. From germline, CDR1 is SGHVT and CDR2 SQSDAQ. V lost 5 bases and J 6 bases, leaving 19 bases between the germline ends. CDR3 loop: CASSNTAPSAAGELFF. The CDR3 bases are TGTGCCAGCAGCAACACGGCGCCCTCCGCCGCCGGGGAGCTGTTTTTT.

The chain carries TRBV12-3 or TRBV12-4 and TRBJ1-5; D remains unclear. V was shortened by 2 bases and J by 0 bases, with 5 bases between the two germline ends. CDR3 length: 14 residues. CDR3 loop: CASSLSHSNQPQHF. The CDR3 DNA reads as TGTGCCAGCAGTTTAAGCCATAGCAATCAGCCCCAGCATTTT.

With respect to this clonotype: A junction boundary mismatches the germline segment, possibly from a read error. V usage is TRBV4-1 and J usage is TRBJ2-1, with 7 bases aligning to TRBD1. This CDR3 contains 15 residues. Germline V CDR1 and CDR2: MGHRA, YSYEKL. Here the CDR3 reads CARGSGTDSYNEQFF. As DNA, the CDR3 is TGTGCCAGGGGCTCCGGGACAGACTCCTACAATGAGCAGTTCTTC.

This clonotype came up once. The chain links TRBV5-1 to TRBJ2-1; 9 bases match TRBD2. The CDR3 spans 14 residues. Per the germline V gene, CDR1 is SGHRS and CDR2 is YFSETQ. Trimming removed 0 bases from V and 7 bases from J; junction bases left unmatched: 2. CDR3 in DNA: TGCGCCAGCAGCTTGGGGGGACTAGCTAATGAGCAGTTCTTC. This encodes CASSLGGLANEQFF.